Below, 18 T cell receptor beta chains from the same sample are listed, as sequenced in a study of chemoradiotherapy in HPV16-positive cancers. Measured with immunoSEQ multiplex PCR; TCRdb has only the in-frame clones, and not every one. Of tens of thousands of clones detected, around 88% appear once; the ten largest clones hold 4.8%. Sequencing used blood, obtained from a patient who underwent chemoradiotherapy. The receptors stem from a human donor with HPV-associated anogenital cancer.

This clone appeared a single time. The V gene is TRBV11-1, the J gene TRBJ1-5; 12 nucleotides line up with TRBD1. The CDR3 has 16 residues. Germline CDR1 reads SGHAT; CDR2 reads FQDESV (reference sequence). V lost 6 bases, J lost 4 bases, and 7 bases stayed unmatched. In DNA form, the CDR3 reads TGTGCCAGCAGGTCGGGGGGACAGGGGGCGAATCAGCCCCAGCATTTT. It yields the protein CASRSGGQGANQPQHF.

Turning to this clone: This may arise from a read error, as a much more abundant clone is one base away. The chain carries TRBV27 and TRBJ1-2; a weak D match, TRBD1 (6 bases). This CDR3 is built from 14 residues. Germline values: CDR1 MNHEY, CDR2 SMNVEV (reference sequence). The ends were cut back, 6 bases at V and 4 bases at J, with 15 bases in the middle. In nucleotides, the CDR3 is TGTGCCAGCAGGGGGGGGAGGGGGAGCTATGGCTACACCTTC. The encoded protein is CASRGGRGSYGYTF.

CDR3 in DNA: TGTGCCAGCAGCCCCCCCTGGGGCAGGCCGAGCACAGATACGCAGTATTTT. The encoded protein is CASSPPWGRPSTDTQYF. This chain joins TRBV9 and TRBJ2-3; D may be TRBD1 (5 bases). From germline, CDR1 is SGDLS and CDR2 YYNGEE. Trimming stripped 4 bases from V and 0 bases from J, with 18 bases between. The CDR3 spans 17 residues. Using reference TRBV9 and TRBJ2-3 for the parts outside the CDR3, the full variable domain is DSGVTQTPKHLITATGQRVTLRCSPRSGDLSVYWYQQSLDQGLQFLIQYYNGEERAKGNILERFSAQQFPDLHSELNLSSLELGDSALYFCASSPPWGRPSTDTQYFGPGTRLTVL.

V is TRBV7-9 and J is TRBJ2-3; 7 bases line up with TRBD2. The J segment lost 2 bases and the V segment lost 7 bases, leaving 12 bases of the junction unmatched. The CDR3 totals 16 residues. Germline-derived CDR1 and CDR2 are SEHNR and FQNEAQ (reference sequence). CDR3 amino acids: CASTARGLPITDTQYF. DNA of the CDR3: TGTGCCAGCACCGCCCGGGGACTACCTATCACAGATACGCAGTATTTT. Full variable domain (remainder filled in from reference TRBV7-9 and TRBJ2-3): DTGVSQNPRHKITKRGQNVTFRCDPISEHNRLYWYRQTLGQGPEFLTYFQNEAQLEKSRLLSDRFSAERPKGSFSTLEIQRTEQGDSAMYLCASTARGLPITDTQYFGPGTRLTVL.

In DNA form, the CDR3 reads TGTGCCACCAGCAGAGATACAGTTCAAGAGACCCAGTACTTC. Amino acids: CATSRDTVQETQYF. V is TRBV15 and J is TRBJ2-5; D unresolved. Germline assignment: CDR1 LNHNV and CDR2 YYDKDF (reference sequence). V was pared by 0 bases and J by 2 bases, with 7 bases between. The CDR3 covers 14 residues.

V is TRBV6-6 and J is TRBJ1-5; no clear D. Between the trimmed V and J ends, which lost 6 bases and 0 bases, there was a span of 6 bases. This CDR3 contains 13 residues. The germline V gene has CDR1 MNHNY and CDR2 SVGAGI (reference sequence). In DNA form, the CDR3 reads TGTGCCAGCAGAGACATTAGCAATCAGCCCCAGCATTTT. Translated, it gives CASRDISNQPQHF.

The chain employs TRBV11-2 and TRBJ2-5; D is unclear. Trimming took 5 bases from V and 2 from J, leaving 15 bases between them. The CDR3 length is 15 residues. Germline CDR1 reads SGHAT; CDR2 reads FQNNGV. The CDR3 DNA sequence: TGTGCCAGCAGCCCCCAGTTGGCTGTTCAAGAGACCCAGTACTTC. Translating gives CASSPQLAVQETQYF.

This chain connects TRBV29-1 to TRBJ1-1; 9 bases agree with TRBD1. Germline lookup yields CDR1 SQVTM and CDR2 ANQGSEA. The length of the CDR3 is 14 residues. V shed 2 bases, J shed 5 bases, and the junction held 6 bases outside the gene matches. The CDR3 sequence: CSVEPTGGRTEAFF. CDR3 DNA: TGCAGCGTTGAACCGACAGGGGGACGGACTGAAGCTTTCTTT.

The chain employs TRBV6-1 and TRBJ1-6, with 8 bases matching TRBD1. The junction had 6 bases not matched to a gene; V was cut back by 4 bases and J by 7 bases. The CDR3 loop spans 15 amino acids. Looked up from germline, CDR1 is MNHNS and CDR2 is SASEGT. As DNA, the CDR3 is TGTGCCAGCAGTGGGGGACAGGTCCGGAATTCACCCCTCCACTTT. It codes for CASSGGQVRNSPLHF.

V gene TRBV6-5 combines with J gene TRBJ2-3; maybe TRBD1 (7 bases). Trimming left V 4 bases short and J 7 bases short, with 12 bases between. There are 13 residues in the CDR3. CDR1 and CDR2 from the germline V gene are MNHEY and SVGAGI. CDR3: CASSLGGQNTQYF. As DNA, the CDR3 is TGTGCCAGCAGTTTGGGGGGACAGAATACGCAGTATTTT.

The chain uses TRBV9 and TRBJ1-4, with D unresolved. V gave up 0 bases and J gave up 0 bases, with 9 bases separating them. In germline, CDR1 is SGDLS, CDR2 YYNGEE. The CDR3 has 16 amino acids. The CDR3 loop is CASSVGAGTTNEKLFF. CDR3 coding DNA: TGTGCCAGCAGCGTAGGGGCGGGAACAACTAATGAAAAACTGTTTTTT.

The chain has TRBV29-1 and TRBJ2-3; TRBD1 agrees at 8 bases. V was pared by 4 bases and J by 0 bases, with 3 bases of the junction left unmatched. CDR3 length equals 14 residues. The germline V gene encodes CDR1 SQVTM and CDR2 ANQGSEA. In nucleotides, the CDR3 is TGCAGCGTTGTGAGGGACAGGAGCACAGATACGCAGTATTTT. It encodes CSVVRDRSTDTQYF.

The chain has TRBV2 and TRBJ2-6; 8 bases fit TRBD2. Germline values: CDR1 SNHLY, CDR2 FYNNEI. The V segment lost 7 bases and the J segment 0 bases; nucleotides outside the gene matches: 5. The CDR3 is 16 amino acids. Written as DNA, the CDR3 is TGTGCCAGCAATCTAGCGGGCTCCTCTGGGGCCAACGTCCTGACTTTC. This translates into CASNLAGSSGANVLTF.

The J gene is TRBJ2-2, the V gene TRBV7-9, with 8 bases that match TRBD1. Per germline, CDR1 SEHNR and CDR2 FQNEAQ (reference sequence). CDR3 length equals 18 residues. V shed 3 bases and J 4 bases; nucleotides not matched to a gene: 13. The CDR3 here is CASSFQPTGVRGTGELFF. CDR3 bases: TGTGCCAGCAGCTTCCAACCGACAGGGGTTCGGGGCACCGGGGAGCTGTTTTTT.

The rearrangement uses TRBV29-1 and TRBJ2-1; D perhaps matches TRBD1 (6 bases). The V end lost 4 bases, the J end lost 6 bases, and 13 bases lay between the germline ends. CDR1 and CDR2 (germline): SQVTM, ANQGSEA. The CDR3 loop spans 13 amino acids. The CDR3 reads CSVGSGVSNEQFF. The CDR3 DNA is TGCAGCGTTGGATCAGGGGTCTCCAATGAGCAGTTCTTC.

The chain joins TRBV25-1 to TRBJ1-1; tentatively, D is TRBD1 (6 bases). Trimming removed 2 bases from V and 4 bases from J, with 14 bases in between. Germline assignment: CDR1 MGHDK and CDR2 SYGVNS. The CDR3 consists of 15 residues. CDR3 sequence reads: CASSETPTGSTEAFF. Here the CDR3 DNA reads TGTGCCAGCAGTGAAACTCCCACAGGGAGCACTGAAGCTTTCTTT.

The genes are TRBV4-1 and TRBJ1-1, with D unclear. V was shortened by 2 bases and J by 10 bases, with 11 bases between the two germline ends. This CDR3 is built from 12 residues. Germline V gene lookup returns CDR1 MGHRA and CDR2 YSYEKL. Written as DNA, the CDR3 is TGCGCCAGCAGCCAACCTGAAGGGAGAGCTTTCTTT. This codes for CASSQPEGRAFF.

To note about this clone: The junction and the germline gene differ at one end; a read error may be behind it. The chain has TRBV5-1 and TRBJ1-1; 10 nucleotides match TRBD1. Germline loops: CDR1 SGHRS, CDR2 YFSETQ. This CDR3 has 16 amino acids. CDR3 sequence: CASSGWTGGGGTEAFF. The DNA for the CDR3 is TGTGCCAGCAGCGGTTGGACAGGGGGTGGAGGCACTGAAGCTTTCTTT.